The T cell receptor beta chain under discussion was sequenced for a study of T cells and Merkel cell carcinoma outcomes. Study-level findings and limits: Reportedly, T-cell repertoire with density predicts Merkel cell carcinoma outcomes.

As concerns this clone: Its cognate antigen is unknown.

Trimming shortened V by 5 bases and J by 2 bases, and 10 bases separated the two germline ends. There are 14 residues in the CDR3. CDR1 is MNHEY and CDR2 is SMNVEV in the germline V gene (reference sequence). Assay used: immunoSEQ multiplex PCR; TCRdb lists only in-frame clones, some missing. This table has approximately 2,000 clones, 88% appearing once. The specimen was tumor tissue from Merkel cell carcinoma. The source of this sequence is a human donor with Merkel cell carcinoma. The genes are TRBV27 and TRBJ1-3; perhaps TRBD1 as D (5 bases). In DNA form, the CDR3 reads TGTGCCAGCAGTCCTCGGGGCACTGGAAACACCATATATTTT. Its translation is CASSPRGTGNTIYF.